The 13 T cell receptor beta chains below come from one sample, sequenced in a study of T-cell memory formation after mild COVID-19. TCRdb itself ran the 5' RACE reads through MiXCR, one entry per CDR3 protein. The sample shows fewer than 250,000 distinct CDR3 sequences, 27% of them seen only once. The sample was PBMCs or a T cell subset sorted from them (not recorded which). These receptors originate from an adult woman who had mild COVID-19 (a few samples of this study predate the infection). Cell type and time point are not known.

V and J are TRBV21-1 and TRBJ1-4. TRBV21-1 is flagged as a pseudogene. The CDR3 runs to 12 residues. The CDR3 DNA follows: TGTGCCAGCGGAGCAACTAATGAAAAACTGTTTTTT. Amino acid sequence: CASGATNEKLFF.

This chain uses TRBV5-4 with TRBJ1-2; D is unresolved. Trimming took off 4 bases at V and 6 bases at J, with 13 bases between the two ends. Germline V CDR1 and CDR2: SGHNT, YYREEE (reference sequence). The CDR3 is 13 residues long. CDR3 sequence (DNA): TGTGCCAGCAGCGGCGGGCAGTCTGATGGCTACACCTTC. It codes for CASSGGQSDGYTF.

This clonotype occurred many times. The CDR3, as DNA: TGCGCCAGCAGGCTTACCAATGAGCAGTTCTTC. Its protein is CASRLTNEQFF. The chain carries TRBV5-1 and TRBJ2-1; no clear D gene. Germline values: CDR1 SGHRS, CDR2 YFSETQ. The CDR3 is 11 amino acids. Trimming cost V 5 bases and J 6 bases, with 6 bases left between them.

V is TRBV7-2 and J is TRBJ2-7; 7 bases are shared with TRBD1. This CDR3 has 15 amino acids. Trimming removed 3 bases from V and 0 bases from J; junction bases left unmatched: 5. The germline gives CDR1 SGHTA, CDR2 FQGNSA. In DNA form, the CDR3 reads TGTGCCAGCAGCTTGTCGACAGGGAGCTCCTACGAGCAGTACTTC. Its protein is CASSLSTGSSYEQYF.

The CDR3 DNA follows: TGTGCCTGTTCGACAGCTAACTATGGCTACACCTTC. Translating gives CACSTANYGYTF. The chain carries TRBV30 and TRBJ1-2; D might be TRBD1 (5 bases). V was shortened by 6 bases and J by 0 bases, with 8 bases between the two germline ends. Per the germline V gene, CDR1 is GTSNPN and CDR2 is SVGIG (reference sequence). The length of the CDR3 is 12 residues.

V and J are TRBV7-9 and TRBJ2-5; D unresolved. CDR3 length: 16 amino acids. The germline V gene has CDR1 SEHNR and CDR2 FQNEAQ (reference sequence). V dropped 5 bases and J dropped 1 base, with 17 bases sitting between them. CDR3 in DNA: TGTGCCAGCAGCCTAGGTATGAATTCGGCCCAAGAGACCCAGTACTTC. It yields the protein CASSLGMNSAQETQYF.

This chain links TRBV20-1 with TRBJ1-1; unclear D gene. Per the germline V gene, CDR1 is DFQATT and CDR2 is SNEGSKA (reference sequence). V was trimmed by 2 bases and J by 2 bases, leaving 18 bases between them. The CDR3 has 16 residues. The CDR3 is CSARPRNKAQNTEAFF. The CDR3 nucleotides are TGCAGTGCTAGACCCCGGAACAAGGCCCAAAACACTGAAGCTTTCTTT.

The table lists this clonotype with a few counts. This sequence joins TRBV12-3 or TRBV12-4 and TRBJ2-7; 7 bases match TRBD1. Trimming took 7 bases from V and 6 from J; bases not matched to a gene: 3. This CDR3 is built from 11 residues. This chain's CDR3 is CASKNRGEQYF. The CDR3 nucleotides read TGTGCCAGCAAAAACAGGGGCGAGCAGTACTTC.

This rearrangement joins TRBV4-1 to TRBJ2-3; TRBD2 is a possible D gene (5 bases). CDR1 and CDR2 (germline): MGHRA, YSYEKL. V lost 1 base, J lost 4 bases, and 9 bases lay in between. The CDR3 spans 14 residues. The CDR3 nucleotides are TGCGCCAGCAGCCAAGGGCTAGCCCCAGATACGCAGTATTTT. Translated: CASSQGLAPDTQYF.

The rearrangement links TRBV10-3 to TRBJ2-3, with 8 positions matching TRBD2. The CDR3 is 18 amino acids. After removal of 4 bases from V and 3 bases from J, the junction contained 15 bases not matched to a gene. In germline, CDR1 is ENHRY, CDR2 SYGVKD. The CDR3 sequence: CAISVLLIRGGRTDTQYF. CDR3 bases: TGTGCCATCAGTGTACTACTAATCCGGGGGGGCAGGACAGATACGCAGTATTTT.

The CDR3 protein is CASSTDGTPTEAFF. CDR3 DNA sequence: TGTGCCAGTAGTACCGACGGGACGCCCACTGAAGCTTTCTTT. The chain employs TRBV19 and TRBJ1-1; perhaps TRBD1 as D (5 bases). This CDR3 has 14 residues. V lost 4 bases, J lost 4 bases, and 13 bases lay in between. Germline V CDR1 and CDR2: LNHDA, SQIVND (reference sequence).

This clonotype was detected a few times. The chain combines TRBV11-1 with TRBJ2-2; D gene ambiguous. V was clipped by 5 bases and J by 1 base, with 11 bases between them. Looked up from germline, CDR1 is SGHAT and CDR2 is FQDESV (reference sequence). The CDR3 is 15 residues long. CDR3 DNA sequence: TGTGCCAGCAGCGGAAGGACGGTGAACACCGGGGAGCTGTTTTTT. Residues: CASSGRTVNTGELFF. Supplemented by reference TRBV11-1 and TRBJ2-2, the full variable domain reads EAEVAQSPRYKITEKSQAVAFWCDPISGHATLYWYRQILGQGPELLVQFQDESVVDDSQLPKDRFSAERLKGVDSTLKIQPAELGDSAMYLCASSGRTVNTGELFFGEGSRLTVL.

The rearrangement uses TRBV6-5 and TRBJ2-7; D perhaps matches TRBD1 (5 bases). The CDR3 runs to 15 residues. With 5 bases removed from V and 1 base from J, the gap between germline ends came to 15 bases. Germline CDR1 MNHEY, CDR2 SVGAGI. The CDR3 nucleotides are TGTGCCAGCAGTATCGCCGAGACAGCGTCCTACGAGCAGTACTTC. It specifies CASSIAETASYEQYF.